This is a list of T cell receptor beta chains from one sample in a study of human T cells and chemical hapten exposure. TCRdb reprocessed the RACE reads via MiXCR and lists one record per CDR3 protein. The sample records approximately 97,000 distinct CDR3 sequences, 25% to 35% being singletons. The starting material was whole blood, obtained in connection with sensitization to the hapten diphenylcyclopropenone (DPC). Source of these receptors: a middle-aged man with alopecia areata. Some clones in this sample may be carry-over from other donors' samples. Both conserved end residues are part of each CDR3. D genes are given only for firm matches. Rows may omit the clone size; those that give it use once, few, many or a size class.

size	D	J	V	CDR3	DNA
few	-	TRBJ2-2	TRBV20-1	CSARDLGGPTTGELFF	TGCAGTGCTAGAGATCTTGGCGGTCCCACCACCGGGGAGCTGTTTTTT
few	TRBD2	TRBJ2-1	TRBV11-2	CASSFLAGSGGNEQFF	TGTGCCAGCAGCTTCCTAGCGGGTTCTGGGGGCAATGAGCAGTTCTTC
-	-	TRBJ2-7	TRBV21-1	CASWGLYSYEQYF	TGTGCCTCGTGGGGACTGTATTCCTACGAGCAGTACTTC
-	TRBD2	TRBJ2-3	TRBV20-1	CSARVGPPSGGHTDTQYF	TGCAGTGCTAGAGTCGGTCCTCCTAGCGGAGGTCACACAGATACGCAGTATTTT
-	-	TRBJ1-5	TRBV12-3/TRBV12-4	CASSLLSSSNQPQHF	TGTGCCAGCAGTTTATTATCAAGTAGCAATCAGCCCCAGCATTTT
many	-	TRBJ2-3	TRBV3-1	CASSHHGRGTDTQYF	TGTGCCAGCAGCCATCACGGGAGAGGGACAGATACGCAGTATTTT
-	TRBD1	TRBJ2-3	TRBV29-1	CSVATGASTDTQYF	TGCAGCGTTGCGACAGGGGCTAGCACAGATACGCAGTATTTT
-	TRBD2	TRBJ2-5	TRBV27	CASSRTSGAQETQYF	TGTGCCAGCAGCAGGACTAGCGGGGCCCAAGAGACCCAGTACTTC
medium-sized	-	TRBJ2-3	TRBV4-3	CASSHSSGLLPDTQYF	TGCGCCAGCAGCCATTCGTCAGGTTTGTTGCCAGATACGCAGTATTTT
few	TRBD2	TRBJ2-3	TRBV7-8	CASSLRGLAGQLSGTDTQYF	TGTGCCAGCAGCCTGCGGGGACTAGCGGGACAGCTTAGCGGCACAGATACGCAGTATTTT
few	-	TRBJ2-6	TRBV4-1	CASSQAPSPGANVLTF	TGCGCCAGCAGCCAAGCACCCTCCCCTGGGGCCAACGTCCTGACTTTC
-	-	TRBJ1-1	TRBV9	CASSVVQGRAFF	TGTGCCAGCAGCGTAGTGCAGGGGAGAGCTTTCTTT
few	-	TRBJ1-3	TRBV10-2	CASSTGDSSGNTIYF	TGCGCCAGCAGCACGGGGGATAGCTCTGGAAACACCATATATTTT
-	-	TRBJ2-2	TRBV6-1	CASSEAVGYTGELFF	TGTGCCAGCAGTGAGGCAGTAGGGTACACCGGGGAGCTGTTTTTT
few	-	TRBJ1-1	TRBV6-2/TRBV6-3	CASSPVGHTEAFF	TGTGCCAGCAGCCCTGTGGGCCACACTGAAGCTTTCTTT
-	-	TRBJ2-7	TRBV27	CASCYEQYF	TGTGCCAGCTGTTACGAGCAGTACTTC
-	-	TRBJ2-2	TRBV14	CASSRFAGKILNTGELFF	TGTGCCAGCAGCCGATTCGCAGGGAAGATCTTGAACACCGGGGAGCTGTTTTTT
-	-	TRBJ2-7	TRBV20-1	CSARDYSGSGFTYEQYF	TGCAGTGCTAGAGATTATAGTGGCTCTGGATTTACCTACGAGCAGTACTTC